Relative to its sample, the clone carrying this T cell receptor (beta chain) is medium-sized. This sample's time point: sample taken at primary tumor resection. Whole RNA obtained from tumor, nontumor lung or frozen PBMC underwent sequencing without sorting. This CDR3 spans 13 amino acids. J gave up 8 bases and V 8 bases, and 4 bases lay outside the gene matches. Germline V gives CDR1 SNHLY, CDR2 FYNNEI. TCRdb ran MiXCR on the 5' RACE reads and lists one entry per CDR3 protein. The sample carries 5,500 to 8,000 distinct CDR3 sequences, less than 20% recorded once. The data derive from a study of spatial heterogeneity in lung cancer.

This rearrangement joins TRBV2 to TRBJ2-1; TRBD2 matches at 12 bases. This TCR came from a female donor with early-stage non-small cell lung cancer. Specimen: PBMCs, collected at surgery. CDR3 sequence: CASRRTSGDEQFF. CDR3 sequence (DNA): TGTGCCAGCCGACGGACTAGCGGGGATGAGCAGTTCTTC.